This T cell receptor beta chain emerged from a study of blood T cell repertoires in COVID-19. Sequencing was performed with immunoSEQ multiplex PCR; in TCRdb, only in-frame clones are kept and a portion is missing. The table shows approximately 77,000 clones, with about 90% occurring only once. CDR1 and CDR2 (germline): ENHRY, SYGVKD. Trimming took off 10 bases at V and 0 bases at J, with 12 bases between the two ends. This CDR3 region has 13 residues. V usage is TRBV10-3 and J usage is TRBJ1-2; D is possibly TRBD1 (5 bases). The specimen was peripheral blood. The origin of this receptor is a man between 45 and 60 years old with active COVID-19. The CDR3 sequence: CATSGSANYGYTF. CDR3 nucleotides: TGTGCCACATCAGGGTCCGCTAACTATGGCTACACCTTC.